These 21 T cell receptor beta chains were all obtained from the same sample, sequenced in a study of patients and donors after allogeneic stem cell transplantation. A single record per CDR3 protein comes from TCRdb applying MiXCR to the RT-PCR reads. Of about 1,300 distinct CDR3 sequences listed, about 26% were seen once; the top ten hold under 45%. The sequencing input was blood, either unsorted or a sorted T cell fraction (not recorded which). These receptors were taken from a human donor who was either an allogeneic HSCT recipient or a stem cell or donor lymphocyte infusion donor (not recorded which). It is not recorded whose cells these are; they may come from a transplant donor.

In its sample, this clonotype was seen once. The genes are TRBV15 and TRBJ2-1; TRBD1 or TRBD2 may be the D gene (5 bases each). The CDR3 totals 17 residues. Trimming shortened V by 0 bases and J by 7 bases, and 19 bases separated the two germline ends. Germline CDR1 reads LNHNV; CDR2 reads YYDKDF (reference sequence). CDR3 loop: CATSRDQQGRFLNEQFF. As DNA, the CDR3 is TGTGCCACCAGCAGAGATCAGCAGGGACGCTTTTTGAATGAGCAGTTCTTC.

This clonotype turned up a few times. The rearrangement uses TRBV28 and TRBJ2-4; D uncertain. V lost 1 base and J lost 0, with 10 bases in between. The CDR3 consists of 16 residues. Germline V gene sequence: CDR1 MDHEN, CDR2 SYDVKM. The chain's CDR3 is CASSLSGSLAKNIQYF. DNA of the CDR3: TGTGCCAGCAGTTTATCTGGGTCGCTAGCCAAAAACATTCAGTACTTC.

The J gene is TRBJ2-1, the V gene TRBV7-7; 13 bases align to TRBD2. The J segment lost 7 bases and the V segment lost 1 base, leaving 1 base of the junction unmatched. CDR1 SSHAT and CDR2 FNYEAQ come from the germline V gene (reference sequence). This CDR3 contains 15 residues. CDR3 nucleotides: TGTGCCAGCAGCTTAGGGACTAGCGGGAGTAATGAGCAGTTCTTC. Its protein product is CASSLGTSGSNEQFF.

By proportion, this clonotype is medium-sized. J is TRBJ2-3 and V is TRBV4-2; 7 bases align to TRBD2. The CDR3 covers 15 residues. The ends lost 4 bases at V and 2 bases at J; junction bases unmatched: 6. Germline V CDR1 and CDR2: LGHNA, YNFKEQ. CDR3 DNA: TGTGCCAGCAGCCCCTCAGCGGGGACCACAGATACGCAGTATTTT. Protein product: CASSPSAGTTDTQYF.

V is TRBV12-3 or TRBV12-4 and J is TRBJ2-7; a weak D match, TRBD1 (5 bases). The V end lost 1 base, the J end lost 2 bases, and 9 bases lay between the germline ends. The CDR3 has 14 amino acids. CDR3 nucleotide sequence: TGTGCCAGCAGTTTAGGGGCAGGGCCCTACGAGCAGTACTTC. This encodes CASSLGAGPYEQYF.

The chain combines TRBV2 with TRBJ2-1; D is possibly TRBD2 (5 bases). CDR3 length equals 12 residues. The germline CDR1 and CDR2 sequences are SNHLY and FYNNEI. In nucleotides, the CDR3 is TGTGTCGGAGGCGTGAACTACAATGAGCAGTTCTTC. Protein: CVGGVNYNEQFF. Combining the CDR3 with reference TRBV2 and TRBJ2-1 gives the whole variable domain EPEVTQTPSHQVTQMGQEVILRCVPISNHLYFYWYRQILGQKVEFLVSFYNNEISEKSEIFDDQFSVERPDGSNFTLKIRSTKLEDSAMYFCVGGVNYNEQFFGPGTRLTVL.

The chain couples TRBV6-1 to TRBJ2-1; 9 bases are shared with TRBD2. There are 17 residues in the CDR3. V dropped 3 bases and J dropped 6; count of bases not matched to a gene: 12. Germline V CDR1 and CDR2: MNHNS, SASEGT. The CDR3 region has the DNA TGTGCCAGCAGTGAGACAGCATCCGGGACTAGCTCCAATGAGCAGTTCTTC. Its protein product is CASSETASGTSSNEQFF.

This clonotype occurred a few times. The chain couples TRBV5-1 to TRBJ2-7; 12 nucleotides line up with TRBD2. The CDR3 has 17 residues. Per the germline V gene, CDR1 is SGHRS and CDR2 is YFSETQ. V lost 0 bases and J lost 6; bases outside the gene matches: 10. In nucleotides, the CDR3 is TGCGCCAGCAGCTTGGGGCTAGCGGGAGGGCCGTTGGGCGAGCAGTACTTC. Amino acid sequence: CASSLGLAGGPLGEQYF.

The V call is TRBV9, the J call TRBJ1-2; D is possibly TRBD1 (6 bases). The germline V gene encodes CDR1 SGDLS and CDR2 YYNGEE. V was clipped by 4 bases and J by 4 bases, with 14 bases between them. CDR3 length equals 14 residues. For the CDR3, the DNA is TGTGCCAGCAGCCAGGACGGACAGACCTATGGCTACACCTTC. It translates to CASSQDGQTYGYTF.

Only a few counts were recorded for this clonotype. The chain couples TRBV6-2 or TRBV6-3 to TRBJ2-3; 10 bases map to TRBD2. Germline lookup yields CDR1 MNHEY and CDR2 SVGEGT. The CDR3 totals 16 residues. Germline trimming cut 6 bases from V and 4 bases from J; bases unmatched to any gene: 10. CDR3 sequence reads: CASSKASGRRPDTQYF. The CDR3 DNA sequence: TGTGCCAGCAGCAAGGCTAGCGGGAGAAGGCCAGATACGCAGTATTTT.

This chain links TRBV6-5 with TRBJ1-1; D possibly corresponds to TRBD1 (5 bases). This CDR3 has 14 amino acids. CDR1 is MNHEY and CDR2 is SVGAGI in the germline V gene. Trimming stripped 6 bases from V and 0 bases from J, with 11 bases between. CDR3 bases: TGTGCCAGCAGCCCGGGACTGGTGAACACTGAAGCTTTCTTT. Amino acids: CASSPGLVNTEAFF.

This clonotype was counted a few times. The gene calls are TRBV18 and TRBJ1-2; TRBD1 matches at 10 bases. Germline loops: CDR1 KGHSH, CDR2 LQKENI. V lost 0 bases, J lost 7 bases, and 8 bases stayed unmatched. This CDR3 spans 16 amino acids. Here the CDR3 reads CASSPPGQGNDFGYTF. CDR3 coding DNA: TGTGCCAGCTCACCACCGGGACAGGGGAACGATTTTGGCTACACCTTC.

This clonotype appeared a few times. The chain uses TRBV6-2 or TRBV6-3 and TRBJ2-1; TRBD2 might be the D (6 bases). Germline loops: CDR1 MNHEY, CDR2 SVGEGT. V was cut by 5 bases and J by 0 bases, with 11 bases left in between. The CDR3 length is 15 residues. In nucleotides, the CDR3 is TGTGCCAGCAGTCCTCGGCGGGACTCCTACAATGAGCAGTTCTTC. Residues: CASSPRRDSYNEQFF.

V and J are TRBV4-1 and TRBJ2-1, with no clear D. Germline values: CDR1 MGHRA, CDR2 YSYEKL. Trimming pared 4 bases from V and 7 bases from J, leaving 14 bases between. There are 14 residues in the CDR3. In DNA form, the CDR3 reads TGCGCCAGCAGCCCCCAACAGCCTGGGAATGAGCAGTTCTTC. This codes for CASSPQQPGNEQFF.

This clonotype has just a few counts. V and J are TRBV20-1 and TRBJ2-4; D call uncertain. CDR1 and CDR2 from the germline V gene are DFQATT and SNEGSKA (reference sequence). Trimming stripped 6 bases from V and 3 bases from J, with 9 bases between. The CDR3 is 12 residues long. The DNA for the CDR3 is TGCAGTGCCATGGACGACAAAAACATTCAGTACTTC. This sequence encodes CSAMDDKNIQYF.

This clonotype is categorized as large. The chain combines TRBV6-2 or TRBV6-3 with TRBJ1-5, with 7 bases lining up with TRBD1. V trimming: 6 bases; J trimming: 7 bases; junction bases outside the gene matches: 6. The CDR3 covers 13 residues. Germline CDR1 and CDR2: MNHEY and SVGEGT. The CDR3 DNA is TGTGCCAGCAGAACGACAGGGAAGCAGCCCCAGCATTTT. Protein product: CASRTTGKQPQHF.

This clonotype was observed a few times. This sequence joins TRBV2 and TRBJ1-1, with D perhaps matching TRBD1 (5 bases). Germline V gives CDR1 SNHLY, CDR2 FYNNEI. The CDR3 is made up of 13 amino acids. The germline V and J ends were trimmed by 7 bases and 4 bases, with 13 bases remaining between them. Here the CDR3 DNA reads TGTGCCAGCACCCAGGGCGAGGGCACTGAAGCTTTCTTT. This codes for CASTQGEGTEAFF.

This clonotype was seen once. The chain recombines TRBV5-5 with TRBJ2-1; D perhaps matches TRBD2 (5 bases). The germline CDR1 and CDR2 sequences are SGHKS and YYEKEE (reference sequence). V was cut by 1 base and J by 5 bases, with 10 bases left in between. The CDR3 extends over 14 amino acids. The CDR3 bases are TGTGCCAGCAGCTTGCGGCTAGCTAACAATGAGCAGTTCTTC. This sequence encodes CASSLRLANNEQFF.

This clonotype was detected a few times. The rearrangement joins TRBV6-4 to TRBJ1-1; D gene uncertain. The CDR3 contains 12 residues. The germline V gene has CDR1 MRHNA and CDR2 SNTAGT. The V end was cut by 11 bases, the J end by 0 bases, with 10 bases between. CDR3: CACGGMNTEAFF. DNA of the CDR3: TGTGCCTGCGGAGGGATGAACACTGAAGCTTTCTTT.

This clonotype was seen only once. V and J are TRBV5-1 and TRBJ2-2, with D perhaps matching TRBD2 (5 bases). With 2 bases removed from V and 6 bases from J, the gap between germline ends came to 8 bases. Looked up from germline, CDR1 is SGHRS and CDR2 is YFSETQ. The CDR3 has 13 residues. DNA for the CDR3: TGCGCCAGCAGCTTCGCGGGTGCCGGGGAGCTGTTTTTT. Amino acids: CASSFAGAGELFF.

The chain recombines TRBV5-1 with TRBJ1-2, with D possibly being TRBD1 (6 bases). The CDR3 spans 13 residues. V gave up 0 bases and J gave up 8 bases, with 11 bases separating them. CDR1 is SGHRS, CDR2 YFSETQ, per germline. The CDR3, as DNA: TGCGCCAGCAGCTTGGAGGGGGAAAGCGGCTACACCTTC. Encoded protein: CASSLEGESGYTF. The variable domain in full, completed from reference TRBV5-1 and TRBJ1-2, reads KAGVTQTPRYLIKTRGQQVTLSCSPISGHRSVSWYQQTPGQGLQFLFEYFSETQRNKGNFPGRFSGRQFSNSRSEMNVSTLELGDSALYLCASSLEGESGYTFGSGTRLTVV.